The entry that follows covers one TCR beta chain sequence. The antigen is unknown. The PCR had 60 Vbeta and 13 Jbeta primers. The protocol was immunoSEQ multiplex PCR, while the TCRdb copy is restricted to in-frame clones and leaves out a portion. The data contain 150,000 to 200,000 clones, approximately 79% of them singletons. Germline V lookup: CDR1 MNHEY, CDR2 SVGAGI. Trimming cost V 6 bases and J 2 bases; bases outside gene matches: 8. CDR3 length: 15 residues. This entry is derived from a study of cytomegalovirus exposure and HLA in healthy donors. General study results and limits: For TCR beta chains, V- and J-gene trimming was later linked to a missense DCLRE1C variant. Several V segments, TRBV6-2 and TRBV6-3 among them, could not be told apart and were dropped. Later analysis identified several of the most significant clusters that appeared linked to common viral pathogens.

The clonotype originates from a man aged 55 to 70 in good health and CMV-seronegative. V gene TRBV6-5 combines with J gene TRBJ1-2; 8 bases align to TRBD1. Material: PBMCs. CDR3 nucleotide sequence: TGTGCCAGCAGAACGTCGTGGACAGGGAACTATGGCTACACCTTC. Protein product: CASRTSWTGNYGYTF.